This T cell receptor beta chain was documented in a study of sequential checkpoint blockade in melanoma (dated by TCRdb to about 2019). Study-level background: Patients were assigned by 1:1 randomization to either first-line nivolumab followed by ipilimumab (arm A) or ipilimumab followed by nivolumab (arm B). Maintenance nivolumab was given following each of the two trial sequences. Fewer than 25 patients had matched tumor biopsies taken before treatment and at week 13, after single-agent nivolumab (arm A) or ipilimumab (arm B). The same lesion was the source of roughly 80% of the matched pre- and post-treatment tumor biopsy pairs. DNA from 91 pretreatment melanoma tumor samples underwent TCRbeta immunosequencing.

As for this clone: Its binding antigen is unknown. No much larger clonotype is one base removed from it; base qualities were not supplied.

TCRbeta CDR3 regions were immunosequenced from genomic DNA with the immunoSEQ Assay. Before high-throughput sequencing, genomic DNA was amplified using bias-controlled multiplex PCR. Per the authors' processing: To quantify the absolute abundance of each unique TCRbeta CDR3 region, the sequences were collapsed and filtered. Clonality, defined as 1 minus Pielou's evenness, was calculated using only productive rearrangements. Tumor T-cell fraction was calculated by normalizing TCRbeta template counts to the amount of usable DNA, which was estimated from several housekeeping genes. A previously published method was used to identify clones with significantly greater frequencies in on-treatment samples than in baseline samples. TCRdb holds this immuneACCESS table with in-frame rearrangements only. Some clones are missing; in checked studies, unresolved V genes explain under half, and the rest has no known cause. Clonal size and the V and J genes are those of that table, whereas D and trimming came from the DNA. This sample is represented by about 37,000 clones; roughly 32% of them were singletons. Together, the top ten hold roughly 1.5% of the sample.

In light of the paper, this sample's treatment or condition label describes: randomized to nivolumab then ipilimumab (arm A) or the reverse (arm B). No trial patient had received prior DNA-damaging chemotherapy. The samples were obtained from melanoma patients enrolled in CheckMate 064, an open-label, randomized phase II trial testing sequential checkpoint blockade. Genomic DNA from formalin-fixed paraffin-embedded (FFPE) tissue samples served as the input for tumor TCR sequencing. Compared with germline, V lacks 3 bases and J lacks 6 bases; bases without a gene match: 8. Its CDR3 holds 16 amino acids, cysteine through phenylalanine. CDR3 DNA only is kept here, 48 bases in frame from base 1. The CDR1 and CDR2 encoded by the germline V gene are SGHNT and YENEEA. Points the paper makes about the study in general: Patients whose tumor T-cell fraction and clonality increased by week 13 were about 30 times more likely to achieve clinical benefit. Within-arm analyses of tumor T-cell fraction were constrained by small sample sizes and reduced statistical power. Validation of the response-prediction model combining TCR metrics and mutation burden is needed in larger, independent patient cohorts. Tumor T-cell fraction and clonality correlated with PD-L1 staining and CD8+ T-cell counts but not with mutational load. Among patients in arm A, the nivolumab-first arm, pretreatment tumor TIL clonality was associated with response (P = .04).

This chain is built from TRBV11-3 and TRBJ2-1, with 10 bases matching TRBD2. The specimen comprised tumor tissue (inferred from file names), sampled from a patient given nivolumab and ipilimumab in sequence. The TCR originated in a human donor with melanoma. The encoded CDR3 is CASSFTSGVQFNEQFF. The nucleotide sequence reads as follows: TGTGCCAGCAGCTTCACTAGCGGGGTCCAGTTCAATGAGCAGTTCTTC.